This entry is about one T cell receptor (beta chain). The V and J ends lost 6 bases and 1 base respectively, with 12 bases between them. The CDR3 runs to 14 residues. Germline V gives CDR1 MDHEN, CDR2 SYDVKM. These data are taken from a study of blood T cell repertoires in COVID-19. This table comes from immunoSEQ multiplex PCR, and its TCRdb copy is limited to in-frame clones, with some not included. The repertoire has fewer than 250,000 clones, more than 75% of them found once; the top ten carry nearly 7.5%. The chain employs TRBV28 and TRBJ1-1, with D possibly being TRBD1 (6 bases). Material: PBMCs or T cells enriched from blood (not recorded which). The receptor's source is a woman in her forties with acute COVID-19. CDR3 in amino acids: CASSPDRRNTEAFF. CDR3 DNA sequence: TGTGCCAGCAGCCCAGACAGGCGGAACACTGAAGCTTTCTTT.